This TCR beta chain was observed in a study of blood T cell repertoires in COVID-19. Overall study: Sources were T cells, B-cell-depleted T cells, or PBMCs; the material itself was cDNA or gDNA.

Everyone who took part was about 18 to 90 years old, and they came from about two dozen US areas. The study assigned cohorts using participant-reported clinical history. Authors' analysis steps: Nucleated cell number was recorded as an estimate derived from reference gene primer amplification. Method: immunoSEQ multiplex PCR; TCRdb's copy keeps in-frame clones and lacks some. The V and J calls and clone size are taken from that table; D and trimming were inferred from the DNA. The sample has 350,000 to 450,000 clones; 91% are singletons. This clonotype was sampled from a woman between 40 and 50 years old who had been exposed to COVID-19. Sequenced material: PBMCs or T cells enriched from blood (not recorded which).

In DNA form, the CDR3 reads TGTGCCACCAGCAGACCATCGACAGGGAACACTGAAGCTTTCTTT. Encoded protein: CATSRPSTGNTEAFF. V and J are TRBV15 and TRBJ1-1, with D perhaps TRBD1 (6 bases). Trimming shortened V by 2 bases and J by 1 base, and 11 bases separated the two germline ends. Per germline, CDR1 LNHNV and CDR2 YYDKDF (reference sequence). The CDR3 loop spans 15 amino acids.